This entry lists 15 T cell receptor beta chains sequenced from one sample in a study of T cell responses to AZD1222 COVID-19 vaccine. Using immunoSEQ multiplex PCR, the repertoire was profiled, and TCRdb retains in-frame clones only, with some absent. Of some 130,000 clones in the sample, 89% were seen once. The specimen comprised peripheral blood, sampled on day 0 of AZD1222 vaccination. The receptors stem from an adult in good health.

This clone appeared many times. The rearrangement links TRBV6-4 to TRBJ1-6; 11 bases are shared with TRBD1. The CDR3 is made up of 16 amino acids. Germline CDR1 is MRHNA and CDR2 is SNTAGT. J gave up 8 bases and V 5 bases, and 8 bases lay outside the gene matches. CDR3 DNA: TGTGCCAGCAGTCCTAGCGAGGGACAGGGGGATTCACCCCTCCACTTT. Translated: CASSPSEGQGDSPLHF.

The chain is built from TRBV7-8 and TRBJ1-2; the D is unclear. With 2 bases removed from V and 3 bases from J, the gap between germline ends came to 4 bases. Germline CDR1 SGHVS, CDR2 FQNEAQ. The CDR3 spans 12 residues. As DNA, the CDR3 is TGTGCCAGCAGCTTAACGCACTATGGCTACACCTTC. Its protein product is CASSLTHYGYTF. Filled out from reference TRBV7-8 and TRBJ1-2, the complete variable domain reads GAGVSQSPRYKVAKRGQDVALRCDPISGHVSLFWYQQALGQGPEFLTYFQNEAQLDKSGLPSDRFFAERPEGSVSTLKIQRTQQEDSAVYLCASSLTHYGYTFGSGTRLTVV.

The genes are TRBV5-6 and TRBJ2-1; TRBD2 agrees at 11 bases. The CDR3 contains 15 residues. With 4 bases clipped from V and 6 bases from J, the junction kept 6 bases outside the gene matches. Germline V gene lookup returns CDR1 SGHDT and CDR2 YYEEEE. The CDR3: CASSQLAGAGNEQFF. CDR3 sequence (DNA): TGTGCCAGCAGCCAACTAGCGGGGGCGGGCAATGAGCAGTTCTTC.

V is TRBV7-2 and J is TRBJ2-3; 14 bases are a match to TRBD2. The CDR3 consists of 19 residues. The germline CDR1 and CDR2 sequences are SGHTA and FQGNSA. V dropped 5 bases and J dropped 2; count of bases not matched to a gene: 12. CDR3 loop: CASSPTRLAGGPFTDTQYF. CDR3 coding DNA: TGTGCCAGCAGCCCAACTCGACTAGCGGGGGGGCCTTTCACAGATACGCAGTATTTT.

The chain links TRBV25-1 to TRBJ2-2; D possibly uses TRBD1 or TRBD2 (6 bases each). Trimming removed 5 bases at V and 6 bases at J, with 7 bases between. Germline V lookup: CDR1 MGHDK, CDR2 SYGVNS. This CDR3 has 12 residues. CDR3 amino acids: CASSRGPGELFF. The CDR3 nucleotides read TGTGCCAGCAGTCGGGGGCCCGGGGAGCTGTTTTTT.

This clone was found once. The chain has TRBV30 and TRBJ1-4, with D hard to call. The CDR3 runs to 13 residues. In germline, CDR1 is GTSNPN, CDR2 SVGIG (reference sequence). The V end was cut by 0 bases, the J end by 4 bases, with 6 bases between. The CDR3 DNA follows: TGTGCCTGGAGTGTACAAGTTAATGAAAAACTGTTTTTT. Translated: CAWSVQVNEKLFF. The complete variable domain, with remaining parts taken from reference TRBV30 and TRBJ1-4, reads SQTIHQWPATLVQPVGSPLSLECTVEGTSNPNLYWYRQAAGRGLQLLFYSVGIGQISSEVPQNLSASRPQDRQFILSSKKLLLSDSGFYLCAWSVQVNEKLFFGSGTQLSVL.

The chain joins TRBV7-9 to TRBJ2-2; 8 nucleotides match TRBD1. The CDR3 is 16 amino acids. Germline trimming cut 5 bases from V and 5 bases from J; bases unmatched to any gene: 10. Looked up from germline, CDR1 is SEHNR and CDR2 is FQNEAQ (reference sequence). CDR3 DNA sequence: TGTGCCAGCAGCCGCAGGGGGCCGTGGAGAACCGGGGAGCTGTTTTTT. Translated, it gives CASSRRGPWRTGELFF. The full variable domain, its missing parts supplied by reference TRBV7-9 and TRBJ2-2, is DTGVSQNPRHKITKRGQNVTFRCDPISEHNRLYWYRQTLGQGPEFLTYFQNEAQLEKSRLLSDRFSAERPKGSFSTLEIQRTEQGDSAMYLCASSRRGPWRTGELFFGEGSRLTVL.

V usage is TRBV30 and J usage is TRBJ1-6, with D unclear. The CDR3 spans 14 residues. Germline V gives CDR1 GTSNPN, CDR2 SVGIG (reference sequence). The V and J ends lost 4 bases and 7 bases respectively, with 14 bases between them. DNA for the CDR3: TGTGCCTGGAATCCCCGGGTCCGCAATTCACCCCTCCACTTT. This encodes CAWNPRVRNSPLHF.

Concerning this clone: Germline and junction disagree at one end, which may indicate a read error. The V call is TRBV30, the J call TRBJ1-6; D unresolved. The CDR3 extends over 13 amino acids. Germline assignment: CDR1 GTSNPN and CDR2 SVGIG (reference sequence). The CDR3 nucleotides read TGTGCCTGGAGTGTTGGCCAGGCCCTTCCGGTCGACTTT. Its protein is CAWSVGQALPVDF.

The chain recombines TRBV5-5 with TRBJ1-5; D call uncertain. This CDR3 contains 14 residues. V lost 2 bases and J lost 4, with 10 bases in between. CDR1 SGHKS and CDR2 YYEKEE come from the germline V gene (reference sequence). The CDR3 nucleotides are TGTGCCAGCAGCTTATCCTATTCGAATCAGCCCCAGCATTTT. Translated: CASSLSYSNQPQHF.

The chain uses TRBV2 and TRBJ1-1, with 10 bases lining up with TRBD1. The germline gives CDR1 SNHLY, CDR2 FYNNEI. V gave up 9 bases and J gave up 11 bases; unmatched junction bases: 15. The CDR3 length is 14 residues. This CDR3 is CARHIYRDRGSAFF. The CDR3 coding sequence is TGTGCCAGACACATATACCGGGACAGGGGTTCGGCTTTCTTT.

The chain links TRBV19 to TRBJ2-2, with a weak D call TRBD2 (5 bases). Trimming removed 2 bases from V and 1 base from J, with 8 bases in between. In germline, CDR1 is LNHDA, CDR2 SQIVND (reference sequence). The CDR3 extends over 15 amino acids. The CDR3 sequence: CASSISGVNTGELFF. The CDR3 DNA follows: TGTGCCAGTAGTATATCCGGGGTGAACACCGGGGAGCTGTTTTTT.

The rearrangement joins TRBV20-1 to TRBJ1-5, with 9 positions matching TRBD1. From germline, CDR1 is DFQATT and CDR2 SNEGSKA (reference sequence). The CDR3 covers 15 residues. V lost 3 bases, J lost 6 bases, and 9 bases stayed unmatched. DNA of the CDR3: TGCAGTGCTAGTGTCCCTGGGACAGGGAGTCAGCCCCAGCATTTT. Translating gives CSASVPGTGSQPQHF.

There are a few counts of this clone. The gene calls are TRBV2 and TRBJ2-3; D possibly uses TRBD1 or TRBD2 (7 bases each). The CDR3 loop spans 14 amino acids. Germline-derived CDR1 and CDR2 are SNHLY and FYNNEI. Trimming pared 10 bases from V and 3 bases from J, leaving 17 bases between. The CDR3 bases are TGTGCCACGAACCGACAGGGAGGGACAGATACGCAGTATTTT. It yields the protein CATNRQGGTDTQYF. The whole variable domain, filled in from reference TRBV2 and TRBJ2-3, reads EPEVTQTPSHQVTQMGQEVILRCVPISNHLYFYWYRQILGQKVEFLVSFYNNEISEKSEIFDDQFSVERPDGSNFTLKIRSTKLEDSAMYFCATNRQGGTDTQYFGPGTRLTVL.

The rearrangement joins TRBV30 to TRBJ1-3; no reliable D call. The V end lost 3 bases, the J end lost 4 bases, and 10 bases lay between the germline ends. The CDR3 length is 13 residues. Germline CDR1 reads GTSNPN; CDR2 reads SVGIG (reference sequence). CDR3 DNA: TGTGCCTGGAGCCCAGGAGGAGGAAACACCATATATTTT. Its translation is CAWSPGGGNTIYF.